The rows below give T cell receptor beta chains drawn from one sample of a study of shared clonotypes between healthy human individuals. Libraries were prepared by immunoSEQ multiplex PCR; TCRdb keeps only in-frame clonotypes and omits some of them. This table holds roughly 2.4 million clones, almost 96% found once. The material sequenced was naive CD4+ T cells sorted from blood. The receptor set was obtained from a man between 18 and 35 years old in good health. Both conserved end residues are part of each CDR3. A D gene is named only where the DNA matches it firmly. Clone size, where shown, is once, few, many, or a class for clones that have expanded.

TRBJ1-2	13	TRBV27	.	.	TGTGCCAGCAGATGGAAGGTCGACTATGGCTACACCTTC	CASRWKVDYGYTF
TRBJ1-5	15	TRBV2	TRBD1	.	TGTGCCAGCAGTCGGGACAGCCTGGGCAATCAGCCCCAGCATTTT	CASSRDSLGNQPQHF
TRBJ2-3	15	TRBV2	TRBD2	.	TGTGCCAGCAGTGTGGTACTAGCGAGCACAGATACGCAGTATTTT	CASSVVLASTDTQYF
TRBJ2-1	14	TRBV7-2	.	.	TGTGCCAGCAGCTTAGTCGGGGATTACAATGAGCAGTTCTTC	CASSLVGDYNEQFF
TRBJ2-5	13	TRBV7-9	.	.	TGTGCCAGCAGCTTAGAACTAGTATGGACCCAGTACTTC	CASSLELVWTQYF
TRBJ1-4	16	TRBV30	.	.	TGTGCCTGGAATCAGGGTAACGTTTTCACTAATGAAAAACTGTTTTTT	CAWNQGNVFTNEKLFF
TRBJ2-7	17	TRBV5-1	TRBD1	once	TGCGCCAGCAGCCGCACCGCCGCCGGGACAGCATACTACGAGCAGTACTTC	CASSRTAAGTAYYEQYF
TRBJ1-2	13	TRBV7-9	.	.	TGTGCCAGCAGCTTGGAGTCTAACTATGGCTACACCTTC	CASSLESNYGYTF
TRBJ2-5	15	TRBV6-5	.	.	TGTGCCAGCAGTTACCTAGGAGGAAGTAAAGAGACCCAGTACTTC	CASSYLGGSKETQYF
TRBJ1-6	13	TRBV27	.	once	TGTGCCAGCAGTGTACAATATAATTCACCCCTCCACTTT	CASSVQYNSPLHF
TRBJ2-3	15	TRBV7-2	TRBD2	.	TGTGCCAGCAGCCCAAGCGGGGCTACCACAGATACGCAGTATTTT	CASSPSGATTDTQYF
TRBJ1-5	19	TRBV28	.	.	.	CASSSSPGQRLYSNQPQHF
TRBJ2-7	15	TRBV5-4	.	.	TGTGCCAGCAGCCCCATTCCGTCGGGGACCTACGAGCAGTACTTC	CASSPIPSGTYEQYF
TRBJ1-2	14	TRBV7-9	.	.	TGTGCCAGCAGCTTAGAAATCCTCTTACATGGCTACACCTTC	CASSLEILLHGYTF
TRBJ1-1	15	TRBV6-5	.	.	TGTGCCAGCAGTTCTAAAGGGGGGGGAAACACTGAAGCTTTCTTT	CASSSKGGGNTEAFF
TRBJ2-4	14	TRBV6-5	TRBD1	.	TGTGCCAGCAGTCAGGGACAGGGGGCCTTCATTCAGTACTTC	CASSQGQGAFIQYF
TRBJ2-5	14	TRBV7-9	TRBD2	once	TGTGCCAGCAGCTCCGTAGCGGGAGCCGCGACCCAGTACTTC	CASSSVAGAATQYF
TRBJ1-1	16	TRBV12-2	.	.	TGTGCAAGTCGCTCCCCTTTCCACCTTCTCGACACTGAAGCTTTCTTT	CASRSPFHLLDTEAFF
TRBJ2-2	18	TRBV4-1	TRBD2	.	TGCGCCAGCAGCCAGAAGCGGGGGGGCTGGCAAAACACCGGGGAGCTGTTTTTT	CASSQKRGGWQNTGELFF
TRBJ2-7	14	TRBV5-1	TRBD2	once	TGCGCCAGCAGTGGCGGGGGGACAAACTACGAGCAGTACTTC	CASSGGGTNYEQYF
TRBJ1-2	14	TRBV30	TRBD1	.	TGTGCCTTCTTAAACAGGGGAGCTAACTATGGCTACACCTTC	CAFLNRGANYGYTF
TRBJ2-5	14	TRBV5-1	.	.	TGCGCCAGCAGCTCCTGGGGGGCCGGGGAGACCCAGTACTTC	CASSSWGAGETQYF
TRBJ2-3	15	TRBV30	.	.	TGTGCCTGGAGTCGGGGGCTAGCGGTGGCCGATACGCAGTATTTT	CAWSRGLAVADTQYF
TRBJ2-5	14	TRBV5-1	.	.	TGCGCCAGCAGCTTGGGAGCCGGAAAAGAGACCCAGTACTTC	CASSLGAGKETQYF
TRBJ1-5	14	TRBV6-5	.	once	TGTGCCAGCAGTTACGGCGGCAAAGATCAGCCCCAGCATTTT	CASSYGGKDQPQHF
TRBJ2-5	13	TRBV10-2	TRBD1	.	TGCGCCAGCAGCCTGGACAGGGCAGAGACCCAGTACTTC	CASSLDRAETQYF
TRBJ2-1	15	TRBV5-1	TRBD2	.	TGCGCCAGCAGCCGGTGGCGGGGGGCCTACAATGAGCAGTTCTTC	CASSRWRGAYNEQFF
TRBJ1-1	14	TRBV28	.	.	TGTGCCAGCAGTTTTAGGTCAGGGCGATTATGGGCTTTCTTT	CASSFRSGRLWAFF
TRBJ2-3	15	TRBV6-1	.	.	TGTGCCAGCAAAGTTGGGGCGTTGGGCACAGATACGCAGTATTTT	CASKVGALGTDTQYF
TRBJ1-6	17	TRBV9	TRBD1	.	TGTGCCAGCAGCGACAGGGGTACCAGCTCCTATAATTCACCCCTCCACTTT	CASSDRGTSSYNSPLHF
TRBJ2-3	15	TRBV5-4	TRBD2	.	TGTGCCAGCAGCTTCGGGACTAGCGGCACAGATACGCAGTATTTT	CASSFGTSGTDTQYF
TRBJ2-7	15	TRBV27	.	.	TGTGCCAGCAGTCGGAAACAGGGCCCGCCCTACGAGCAGTACTTC	CASSRKQGPPYEQYF
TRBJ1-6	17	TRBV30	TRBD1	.	TGTGCCTGGAGTGCAGGACAGGGAAACTCCTATAATTCACCCCTCCACTTT	CAWSAGQGNSYNSPLHF
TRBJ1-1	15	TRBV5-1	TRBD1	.	TGCGCCAGCAGCTTGTCGCAGGGGGCGCCCACTGAAGCTTTCTTT	CASSLSQGAPTEAFF
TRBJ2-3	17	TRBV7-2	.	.	TGTGCCAGCAGCGATTCGTTCCGGGCCTCTAGCACAGATACGCAGTATTTT	CASSDSFRASSTDTQYF
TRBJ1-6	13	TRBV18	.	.	TGTGCCAGCTCACCCGGGCCTAACTCACCCCTCCACTTT	CASSPGPNSPLHF
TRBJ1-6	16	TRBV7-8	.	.	TGTGCCAGCAGCCTAATCGCGGGACAAGCAAATTCACCCCTCCACTTT	CASSLIAGQANSPLHF
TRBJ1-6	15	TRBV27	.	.	TGTGCCAGCAATCGACACCTCTCCTATAATTCACCCCTCCACTTT	CASNRHLSYNSPLHF
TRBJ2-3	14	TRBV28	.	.	TGTGCCGGCCAAAGGACGGGTTTGACAGATACGCAGTATTTT	CAGQRTGLTDTQYF
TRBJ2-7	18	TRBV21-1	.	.	TGTGCCAGCAGCAAGGTCTTCTCCGGACTAGCGGGAGGCCACGAGCAGTACTTC	CASSKVFSGLAGGHEQYF
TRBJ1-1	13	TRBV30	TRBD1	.	TGTGCCTGGAGAGGGGGCTCTGGCACTGAAGCTTTCTTT	CAWRGGSGTEAFF
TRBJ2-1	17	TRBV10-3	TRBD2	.	TGTGCCATCAGTGAGTCCTCCGCACTAGCGGGAGGAGGTGAGCAGTTCTTC	CAISESSALAGGGEQFF
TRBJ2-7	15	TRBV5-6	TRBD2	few	TGTGCCAGCAGCCCGGTAGGCGGGGGGGCTGGCGAGCAGTACTTC	CASSPVGGGAGEQYF
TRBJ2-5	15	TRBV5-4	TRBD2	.	TGTGCCAGCAGCTCACTAGCGGGGGGGAAAGAGACCCAGTACTTC	CASSSLAGGKETQYF
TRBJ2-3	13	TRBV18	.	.	TGTGCCAGCTCACTAACTTCGGTAGATACGCAGTATTTT	CASSLTSVDTQYF
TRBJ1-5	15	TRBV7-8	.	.	TGTGCCAGCAGCTTATTCGGGAATAGCAATCAGCCCCAGCATTTT	CASSLFGNSNQPQHF